This entry is about one T cell receptor beta chain. Its matching antigen is unknown. This entry is derived from a study of CXCR3-negative and CXCR3-positive naive CD8 T cells. Findings and caveats of the study: A higher hydrophobicity marked the TRB CDR3s of CXCR3-positive naive cells versus CXCR3-negative naive cells.

Germline CDR1 and CDR2: MDHEN and SYDVKM. The length of the CDR3 is 15 residues. The authors prepared UMI-labeled TRB cDNA libraries by 5' RACE. TCRdb reprocessed the 5' RACE reads and keeps a single row for each CDR3 protein, giving no DNA. The sample includes about 120,000 distinct CDR3 sequences. Sequencing was done on a sample of naive CXCR3+ CD8+ T cells from blood. Subset specified: CD45RO-CCR7+CD27+CD95- naive CD8+ T cells expressing CXCR3 (TNR3+). The TCR originated in a human donor in good health. Some clones in this sample may be carry-over from other donors' samples. The chain is built from TRBV28 and TRBJ2-1; TCRdb reports TRBD2, a call that lacks DNA to check it against. CDR3 sequence reads: CASSLTPNVLNEQFF.